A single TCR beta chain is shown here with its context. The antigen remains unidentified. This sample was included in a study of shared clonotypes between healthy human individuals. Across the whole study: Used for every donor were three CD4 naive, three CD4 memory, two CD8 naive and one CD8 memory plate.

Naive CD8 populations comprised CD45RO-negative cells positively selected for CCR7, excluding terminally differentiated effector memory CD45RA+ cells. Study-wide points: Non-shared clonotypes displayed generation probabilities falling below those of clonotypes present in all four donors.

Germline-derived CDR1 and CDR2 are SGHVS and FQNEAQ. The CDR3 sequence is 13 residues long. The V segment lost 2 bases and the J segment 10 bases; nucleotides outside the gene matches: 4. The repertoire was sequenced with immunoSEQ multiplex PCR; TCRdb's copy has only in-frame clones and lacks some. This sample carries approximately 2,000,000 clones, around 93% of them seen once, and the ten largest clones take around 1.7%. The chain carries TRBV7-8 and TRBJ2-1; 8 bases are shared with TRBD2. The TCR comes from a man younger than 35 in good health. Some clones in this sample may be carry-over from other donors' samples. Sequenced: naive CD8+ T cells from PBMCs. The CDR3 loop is CASSLTLADEQFF. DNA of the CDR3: TGTGCCAGCAGCTTAACACTAGCGGACGAGCAGTTCTTC. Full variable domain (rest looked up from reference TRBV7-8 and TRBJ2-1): GAGVSQSPRYKVAKRGQDVALRCDPISGHVSLFWYQQALGQGPEFLTYFQNEAQLDKSGLPSDRFFAERPEGSVSTLKIQRTQQEDSAVYLCASSLTLADEQFFGPGTRLTVL.